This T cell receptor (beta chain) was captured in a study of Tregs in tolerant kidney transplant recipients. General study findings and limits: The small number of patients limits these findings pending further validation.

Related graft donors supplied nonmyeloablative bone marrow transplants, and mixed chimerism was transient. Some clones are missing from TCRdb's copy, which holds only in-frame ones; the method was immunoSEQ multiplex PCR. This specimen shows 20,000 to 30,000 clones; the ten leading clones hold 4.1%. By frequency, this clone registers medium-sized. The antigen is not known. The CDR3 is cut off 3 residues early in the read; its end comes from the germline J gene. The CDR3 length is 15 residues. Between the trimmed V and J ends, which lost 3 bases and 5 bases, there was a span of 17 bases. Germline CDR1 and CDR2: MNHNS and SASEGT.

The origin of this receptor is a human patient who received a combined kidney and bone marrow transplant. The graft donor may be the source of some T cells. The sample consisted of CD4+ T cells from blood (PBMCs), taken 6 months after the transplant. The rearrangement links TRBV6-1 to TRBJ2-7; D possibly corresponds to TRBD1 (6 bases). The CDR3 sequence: CASSEENRVLHEQYF. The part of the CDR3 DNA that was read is TGTGCCAGCAGTGAGGAAAACAGGGTTTTGCACGAG.